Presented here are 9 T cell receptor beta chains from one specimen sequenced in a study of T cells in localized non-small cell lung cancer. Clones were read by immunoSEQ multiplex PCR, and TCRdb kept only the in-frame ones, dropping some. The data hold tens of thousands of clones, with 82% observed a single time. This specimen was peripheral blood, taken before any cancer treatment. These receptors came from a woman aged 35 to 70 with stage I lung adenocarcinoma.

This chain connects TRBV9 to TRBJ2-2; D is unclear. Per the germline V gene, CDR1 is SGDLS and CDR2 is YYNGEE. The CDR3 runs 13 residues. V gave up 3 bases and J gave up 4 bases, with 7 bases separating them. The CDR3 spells CASSASVTGELFF. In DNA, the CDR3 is TGTGCCAGCAGCGCATCGGTCACCGGGGAGCTGTTTTTT.

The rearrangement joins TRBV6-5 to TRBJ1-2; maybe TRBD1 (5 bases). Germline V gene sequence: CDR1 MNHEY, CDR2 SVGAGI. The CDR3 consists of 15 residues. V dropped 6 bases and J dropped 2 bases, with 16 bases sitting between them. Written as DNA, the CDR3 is TGTGCCAGCAGCAAAAACGGGGGATCAAACTATGGCTACACCTTC. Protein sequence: CASSKNGGSNYGYTF.

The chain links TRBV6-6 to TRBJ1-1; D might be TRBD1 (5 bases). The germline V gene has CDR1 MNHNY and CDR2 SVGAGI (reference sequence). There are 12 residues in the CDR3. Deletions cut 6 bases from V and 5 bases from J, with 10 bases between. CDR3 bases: TGTGCCAGCAGGGCCGGGGGAACTGAAGCTTTCTTT. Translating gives CASRAGGTEAFF.

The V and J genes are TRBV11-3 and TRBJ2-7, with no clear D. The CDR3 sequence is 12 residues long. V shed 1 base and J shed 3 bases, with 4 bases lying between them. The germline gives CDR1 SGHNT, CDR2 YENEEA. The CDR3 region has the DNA TGTGCCAGCAGCTTAGTCGGCTACGAGCAGTACTTC. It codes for CASSLVGYEQYF. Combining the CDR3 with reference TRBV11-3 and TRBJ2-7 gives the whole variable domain EAGVVQSPRYKIIEKKQPVAFWCNPISGHNTLYWYLQNLGQGPELLIRYENEEAVDDSQLPKDRFSAERLKGVDSTLKIQPAELGDSAVYLCASSLVGYEQYFGPGTRLTVT.

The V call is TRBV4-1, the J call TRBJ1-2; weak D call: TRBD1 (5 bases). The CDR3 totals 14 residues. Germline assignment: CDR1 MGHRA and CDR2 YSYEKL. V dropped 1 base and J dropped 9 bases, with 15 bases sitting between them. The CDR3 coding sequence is TGCGCCAGCAGCCAAGTCGCCACCGGGGGGAGCTACACCTTC. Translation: CASSQVATGGSYTF.

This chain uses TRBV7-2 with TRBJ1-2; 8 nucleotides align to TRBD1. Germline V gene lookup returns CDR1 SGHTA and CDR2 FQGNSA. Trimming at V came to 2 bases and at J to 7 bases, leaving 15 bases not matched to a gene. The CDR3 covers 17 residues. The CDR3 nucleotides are TGTGCCAGCAGCTTACCAACGTCCAGGGGGCAGGGATCTGGCTACACCTTC. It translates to CASSLPTSRGQGSGYTF.

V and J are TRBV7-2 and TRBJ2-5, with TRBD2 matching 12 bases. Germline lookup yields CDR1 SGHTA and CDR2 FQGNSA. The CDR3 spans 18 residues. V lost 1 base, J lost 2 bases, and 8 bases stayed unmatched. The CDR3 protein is CASSLVASGGARQETQYF. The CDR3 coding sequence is TGTGCCAGCAGCTTAGTGGCTAGCGGGGGGGCTCGGCAAGAGACCCAGTACTTC.

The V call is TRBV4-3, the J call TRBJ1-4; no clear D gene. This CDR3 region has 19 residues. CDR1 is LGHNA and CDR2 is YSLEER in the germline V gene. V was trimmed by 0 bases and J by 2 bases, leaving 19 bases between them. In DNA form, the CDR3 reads TGCGCCAGCAGCCAAGATTTCCTGACTACTTATGTGACTAATGAAAAACTGTTTTTT. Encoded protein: CASSQDFLTTYVTNEKLFF.

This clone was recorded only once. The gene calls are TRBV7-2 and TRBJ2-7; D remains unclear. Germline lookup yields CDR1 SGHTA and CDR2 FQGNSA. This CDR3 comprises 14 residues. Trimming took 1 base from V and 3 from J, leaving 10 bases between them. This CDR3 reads CASSLEWDNYEQYF. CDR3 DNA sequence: TGTGCCAGCAGCTTAGAGTGGGATAACTACGAGCAGTACTTC.